The 10 T cell receptor beta chains listed next were all sequenced from one sample in a study of blood T cell repertoires in COVID-19. Assay: immunoSEQ multiplex PCR; the TCRdb copy retains only in-frame clones and omits some. The repertoire has roughly 150,000 clones, over 75% of them found once; the top ten carry approximately 11%. Sequences were obtained from peripheral blood. The receptors originated from a human donor in a cohort sampled during active COVID-19.

The chain links TRBV4-1 to TRBJ1-1; D not certain. The V gene's germline CDR1 is MGHRA and CDR2 YSYEKL. The CDR3 is 15 residues long. V lost 1 base and J 4 bases, leaving 13 bases between the germline ends. CDR3 in DNA: TGCGCCAGCAGCCAAGTCCCCGGGGATGGCACTGAAGCTTTCTTT. Residues: CASSQVPGDGTEAFF.

In this sample, this clone turned up once. CDR3 amino acids: CASSIRDSTQAFF. CDR3 nucleotide sequence: TGTGCCAGCAGCATCCGGGACAGCACACAAGCTTTCTTT. The chain couples TRBV11-1 to TRBJ1-1; 7 positions match TRBD1. V dropped 5 bases and J dropped 9; count of bases not matched to a gene: 9. The CDR3 is 13 residues long. Germline CDR1 SGHAT, CDR2 FQDESV (reference sequence).

This chain connects TRBV5-1 to TRBJ1-1; D ambiguous. The CDR3 runs 14 residues. CDR1 is SGHRS and CDR2 is YFSETQ in the germline V gene. The germline V and J ends were trimmed by 0 bases and 4 bases, with 10 bases remaining between them. Written as DNA, the CDR3 is TGCGCCAGCAGCTTGGAGAGGGATCTCACTGAAGCTTTCTTT. Translating it yields CASSLERDLTEAFF. Combining the CDR3 with reference TRBV5-1 and TRBJ1-1 gives the whole variable domain KAGVTQTPRYLIKTRGQQVTLSCSPISGHRSVSWYQQTPGQGLQFLFEYFSETQRNKGNFPGRFSGRQFSNSRSEMNVSTLELGDSALYLCASSLERDLTEAFFGQGTRLTVV.

This rearrangement joins TRBV7-7 to TRBJ2-5; maybe TRBD1 (5 bases). The CDR3 contains 15 residues. The V end was cut by 1 base, the J end by 0 bases, with 9 bases between. CDR1 SSHAT and CDR2 FNYEAQ come from the germline V gene (reference sequence). The CDR3 DNA follows: TGTGCCAGCAGCTTAGGGGCAGGGTACCAAGAGACCCAGTACTTC. Its translation is CASSLGAGYQETQYF. Supplemented by reference TRBV7-7 and TRBJ2-5, the full variable domain reads GAGVSQSPRYKVTKRGQDVTLRCDPISSHATLYWYQQALGQGPEFLTYFNYEAQPDKSGLPSDRFSAERPEGSISTLTIQRTEQRDSAMYRCASSLGAGYQETQYFGPGTRLLVL.

The chain employs TRBV3-1 (or the pseudogene TRBV3-2) and TRBJ2-1; 8 positions agree with TRBD2. V was pared by 7 bases and J by 2 bases, with 7 bases of the junction left unmatched. CDR1 is LGHDT, CDR2 YNNKEL, per germline (reference sequence). There are 15 residues in the CDR3. CDR3: CASKKVSGAYNEQFF. The CDR3 DNA is TGTGCCAGCAAGAAGGTTAGCGGGGCCTACAATGAGCAGTTCTTC.

This chain joins TRBV28 and TRBJ2-6; a possible D gene is TRBD1 (7 bases). With 4 bases removed from V and 1 base from J, the gap between germline ends came to 17 bases. The V gene's germline CDR1 is MDHEN and CDR2 SYDVKM. The CDR3 is 18 residues long. The CDR3 spells CASSSPGGRFSGANVLTF. Written as DNA, the CDR3 is TGTGCCAGCAGTTCCCCAGGGGGGCGATTTTCTGGGGCCAACGTCCTGACTTTC.

This rearrangement joins TRBV11-2 to TRBJ2-3; weak D call: TRBD2 (5 bases). Germline loops: CDR1 SGHAT, CDR2 FQNNGV. This CDR3 comprises 17 residues. V was pared by 5 bases and J by 2 bases, with 20 bases between. The CDR3 bases are TGTGCCAGCAGCCCCCAGGTGGGAGCCACCTTCACAGATACGCAGTATTTT. Translating it yields CASSPQVGATFTDTQYF.

The chain has TRBV5-1 and TRBJ1-1, with TRBD1 matching over 7 bases. After removal of 3 bases from V and 3 bases from J, the junction contained 2 bases not matched to a gene. CDR3 size: 13 residues. The V gene's germline CDR1 is SGHRS and CDR2 YFSETQ. CDR3 sequence: CASSWQGDTEAFF. The CDR3 region has the DNA TGCGCCAGCAGCTGGCAGGGGGACACTGAAGCTTTCTTT.

The rearrangement joins TRBV15 to TRBJ2-5; tentatively, D is TRBD2 (6 bases). V was clipped by 7 bases and J by 4 bases, with 13 bases between them. This CDR3 region has 13 residues. The germline gives CDR1 LNHNV, CDR2 YYDKDF (reference sequence). CDR3 bases: TGTGCCACCACACGCCTGGGGGGAGAGACCCAGTACTTC. Translation: CATTRLGGETQYF.

V is TRBV24-1 and J is TRBJ2-1; 10 bases are a match to TRBD2. This CDR3 has 16 amino acids. Trimming removed 5 bases from V and 0 bases from J; junction bases left unmatched: 3. The germline CDR1 and CDR2 sequences are KGHDR and SFDVKD. The CDR3 loop is CATSVAGGDSYNEQFF. CDR3 nucleotide sequence: TGTGCCACCAGTGTAGCGGGGGGCGACTCCTACAATGAGCAGTTCTTC.